This TCR beta chain was sequenced during a study of cytomegalovirus exposure and HLA in healthy donors. Overall study context: Out of 398 genotyped donors, roughly 80% belonged to the Caucasian-associated ancestry cluster. Study-level results: A later look showed TCR association rates differing by HLA locus, highest for DRB1 and lowest for HLA-C.

To note about this clone: Its antigen is unidentified.

Trimming at V came to 6 bases and at J to 2 bases, leaving 5 bases not matched to a gene. The CDR3 extends over 14 amino acids. Germline lookup yields CDR1 MNHEY and CDR2 SMNVEV (reference sequence). The PCR was carried out with 60 Vbeta primers and 13 Jbeta primers. The method was immunoSEQ multiplex PCR; TCRdb's version includes in-frame clones alone and lacks a portion of them. The sample includes roughly 110,000 clones, about 74% of them seen just once. Everyone who donated was a healthy bone marrow donor. Material for sequencing was PBMCs. The chain recombines TRBV27 with TRBJ2-7; 9 bases are a match to TRBD1. This TCR derives from a female donor in good health and CMV-seronegative. CDR3 sequence reads: CASRQDRGTYEQYF. CDR3 bases: TGTGCCAGCAGACAGGACAGGGGAACCTACGAGCAGTACTTC.